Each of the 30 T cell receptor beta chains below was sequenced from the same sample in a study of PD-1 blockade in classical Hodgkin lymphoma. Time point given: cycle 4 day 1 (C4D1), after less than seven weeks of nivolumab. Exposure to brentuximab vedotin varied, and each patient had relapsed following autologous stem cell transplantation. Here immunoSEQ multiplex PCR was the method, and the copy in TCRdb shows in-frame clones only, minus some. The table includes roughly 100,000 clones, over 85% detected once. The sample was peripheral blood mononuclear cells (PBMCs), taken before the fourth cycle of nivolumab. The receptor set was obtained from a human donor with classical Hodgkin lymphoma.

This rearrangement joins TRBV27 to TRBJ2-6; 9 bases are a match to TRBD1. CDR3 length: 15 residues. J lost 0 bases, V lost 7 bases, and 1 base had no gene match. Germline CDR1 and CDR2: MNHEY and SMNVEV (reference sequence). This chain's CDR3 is CASKTGGSGANVLTF. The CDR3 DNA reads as TGTGCCAGCAAGACAGGGGGCTCTGGGGCCAACGTCCTGACTTTC. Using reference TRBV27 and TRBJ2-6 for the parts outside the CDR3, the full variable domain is EAQVTQNPRYLITVTGKKLTVTCSQNMNHEYMSWYRQDPGLGLRQIYYSMNVEVTDKGDVPEGYKVSRKEKRNFPLILESPSPNQTSLYFCASKTGGSGANVLTFGAGSRLTVL.

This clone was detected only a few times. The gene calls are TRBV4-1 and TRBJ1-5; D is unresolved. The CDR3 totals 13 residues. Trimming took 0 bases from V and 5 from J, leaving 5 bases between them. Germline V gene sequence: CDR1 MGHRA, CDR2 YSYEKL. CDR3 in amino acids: CASSQDTDQPQHF. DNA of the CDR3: TGCGCCAGCAGCCAAGACACCGATCAGCCCCAGCATTTT.

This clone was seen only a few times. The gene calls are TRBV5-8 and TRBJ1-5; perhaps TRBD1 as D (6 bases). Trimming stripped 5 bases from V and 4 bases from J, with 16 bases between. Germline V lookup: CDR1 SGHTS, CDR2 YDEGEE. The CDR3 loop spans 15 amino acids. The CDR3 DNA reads TGTGCCAGCAGGGGACAAATGGAAGGGAATCAGCCCCAGCATTTT. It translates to CASRGQMEGNQPQHF.

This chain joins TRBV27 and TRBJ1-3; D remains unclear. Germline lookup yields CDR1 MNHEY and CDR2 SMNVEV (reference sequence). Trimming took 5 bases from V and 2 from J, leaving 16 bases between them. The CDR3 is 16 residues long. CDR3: CASSPLGGSAGNTIYF. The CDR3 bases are TGTGCCAGCAGTCCGCTCGGTGGATCGGCTGGAAACACCATATATTTT.

For the CDR3, the DNA is TGTGCCAGCAGTGTCAGGCTAGCGGCTAAAGATACGCAGTATTTT. Its translation is CASSVRLAAKDTQYF. This chain joins TRBV2 and TRBJ2-3; 7 nucleotides match TRBD2. CDR1 and CDR2 from the germline V gene are SNHLY and FYNNEI. This CDR3 is built from 15 residues. Unmatched junction bases numbered 9, after V lost 4 bases and J lost 5 bases.

CDR3 DNA: TGTGCCAGCAGTTATACTGCAGGGGGTTATGGCTACACCTTC. Its protein product is CASSYTAGGYGYTF. The rearrangement joins TRBV28 to TRBJ1-2, with 7 bases aligning to TRBD1. This CDR3 contains 14 residues. V lost 4 bases and J lost 5; bases outside the gene matches: 7. Germline V gene sequence: CDR1 MDHEN, CDR2 SYDVKM.

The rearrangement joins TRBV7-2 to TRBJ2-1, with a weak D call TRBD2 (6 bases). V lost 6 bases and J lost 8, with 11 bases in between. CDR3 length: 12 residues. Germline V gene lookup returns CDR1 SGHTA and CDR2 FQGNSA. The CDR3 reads CASRRTGDEQFF. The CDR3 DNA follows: TGTGCCAGCAGGAGAACGGGGGATGAGCAGTTCTTC.

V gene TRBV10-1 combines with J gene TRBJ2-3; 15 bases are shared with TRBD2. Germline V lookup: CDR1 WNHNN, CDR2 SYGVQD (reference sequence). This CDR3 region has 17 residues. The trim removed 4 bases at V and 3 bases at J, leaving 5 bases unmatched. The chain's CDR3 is CASSAGTSGRRTDTQYF. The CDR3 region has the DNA TGCGCCAGCAGTGCCGGGACTAGCGGGAGGCGGACAGATACGCAGTATTTT.

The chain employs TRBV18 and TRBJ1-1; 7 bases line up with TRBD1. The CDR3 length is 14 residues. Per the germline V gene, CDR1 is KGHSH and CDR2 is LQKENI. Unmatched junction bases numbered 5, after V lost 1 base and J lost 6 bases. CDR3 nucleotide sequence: TGTGCCAGCTCACCACGTCAAGGACAGGCTGAAGCTTTCTTT. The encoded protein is CASSPRQGQAEAFF. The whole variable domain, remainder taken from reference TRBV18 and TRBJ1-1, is NAGVMQNPRHLVRRRGQEARLRCSPMKGHSHVYWYRQLPEEGLKFMVYLQKENIIDESGMPKERFSAEFPKEGPSILRIQQVVRGDSAAYFCASSPRQGQAEAFFGQGTRLTVV.

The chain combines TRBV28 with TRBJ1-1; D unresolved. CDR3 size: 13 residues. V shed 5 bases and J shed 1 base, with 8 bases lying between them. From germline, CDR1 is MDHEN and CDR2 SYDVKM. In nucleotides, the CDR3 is TGTGCCAGCAGTCCCCTTACGAACACTGAAGCTTTCTTT. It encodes CASSPLTNTEAFF.

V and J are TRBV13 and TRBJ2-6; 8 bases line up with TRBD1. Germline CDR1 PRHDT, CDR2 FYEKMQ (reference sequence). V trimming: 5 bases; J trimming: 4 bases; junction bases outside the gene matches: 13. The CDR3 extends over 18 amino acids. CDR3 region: CASSRGQASLGGANVLTF. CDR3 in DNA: TGTGCCAGCAGCAGGGGACAGGCCTCCCTGGGGGGGGCCAACGTCCTGACTTTC.

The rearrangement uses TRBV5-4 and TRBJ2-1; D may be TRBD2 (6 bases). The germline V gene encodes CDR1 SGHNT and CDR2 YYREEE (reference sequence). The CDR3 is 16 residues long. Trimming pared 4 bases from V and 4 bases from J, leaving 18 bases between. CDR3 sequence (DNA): TGTGCCAGCAGCCCCTTTGGGGAGGTACCTTACAATGAGCAGTTCTTC. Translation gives CASSPFGEVPYNEQFF.

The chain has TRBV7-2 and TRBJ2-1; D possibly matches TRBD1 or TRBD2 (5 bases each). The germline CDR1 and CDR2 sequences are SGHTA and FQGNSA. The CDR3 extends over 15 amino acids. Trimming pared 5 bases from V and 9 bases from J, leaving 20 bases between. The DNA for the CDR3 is TGTGCCAGCAGCCCCGGGACGGGTAGCTTGATTGAGCAGTTCTTC. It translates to CASSPGTGSLIEQFF.

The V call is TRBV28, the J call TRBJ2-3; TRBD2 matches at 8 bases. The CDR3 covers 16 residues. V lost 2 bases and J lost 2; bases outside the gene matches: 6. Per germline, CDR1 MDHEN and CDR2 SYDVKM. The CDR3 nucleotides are TGTGCCAGCAGTTTAATAGCGGGGACACTCACAGATACGCAGTATTTT. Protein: CASSLIAGTLTDTQYF.

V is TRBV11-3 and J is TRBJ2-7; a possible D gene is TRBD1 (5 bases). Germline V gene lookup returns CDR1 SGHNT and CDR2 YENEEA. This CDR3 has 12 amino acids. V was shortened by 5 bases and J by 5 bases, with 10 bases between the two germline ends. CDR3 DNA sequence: TGTGCCAGCAGCCTACAAGGGGACGAGCAGTACTTC. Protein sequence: CASSLQGDEQYF.

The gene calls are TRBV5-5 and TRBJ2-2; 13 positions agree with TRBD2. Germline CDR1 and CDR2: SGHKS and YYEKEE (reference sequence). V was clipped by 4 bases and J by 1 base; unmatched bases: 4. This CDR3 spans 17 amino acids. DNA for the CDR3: TGTGCCAGCAGCCTACTAGCGGGAGGGATGAACACCGGGGAGCTGTTTTTT. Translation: CASSLLAGGMNTGELFF.

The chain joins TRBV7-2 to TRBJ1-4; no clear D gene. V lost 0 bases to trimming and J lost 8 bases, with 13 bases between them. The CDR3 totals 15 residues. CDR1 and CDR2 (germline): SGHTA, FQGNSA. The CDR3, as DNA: TGTGCCAGCAGCTTAGCGCTGGCAGGTCGCGAAAAACTGTTTTTT. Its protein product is CASSLALAGREKLFF.

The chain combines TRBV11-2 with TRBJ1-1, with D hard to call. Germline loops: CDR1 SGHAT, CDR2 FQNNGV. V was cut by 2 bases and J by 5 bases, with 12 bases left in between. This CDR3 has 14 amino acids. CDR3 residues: CASSLTVSGTEAFF. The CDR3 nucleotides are TGTGCCAGCAGCTTAACAGTCTCCGGGACTGAAGCTTTCTTT. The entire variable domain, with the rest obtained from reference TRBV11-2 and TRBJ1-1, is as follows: EAGVAQSPRYKIIEKRQSVAFWCNPISGHATLYWYQQILGQGPKLLIQFQNNGVVDDSQLPKDRFSAERLKGVDSTLKIQPAKLEDSAVYLCASSLTVSGTEAFFGQGTRLTVV.

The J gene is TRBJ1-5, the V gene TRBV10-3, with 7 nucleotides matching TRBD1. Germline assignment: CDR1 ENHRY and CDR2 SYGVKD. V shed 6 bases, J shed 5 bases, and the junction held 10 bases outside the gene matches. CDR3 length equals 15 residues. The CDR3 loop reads CAISPGGGRDQPQHF. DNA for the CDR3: TGTGCCATCAGCCCCGGAGGGGGCAGGGATCAGCCCCAGCATTTT.

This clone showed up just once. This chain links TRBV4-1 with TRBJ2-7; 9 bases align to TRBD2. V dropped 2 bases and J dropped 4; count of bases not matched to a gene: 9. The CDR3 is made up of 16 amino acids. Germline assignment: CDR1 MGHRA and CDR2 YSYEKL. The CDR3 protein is CASSQPTSGREYEQYF. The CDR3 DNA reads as TGCGCCAGCAGCCAACCGACTAGCGGAAGGGAATACGAGCAGTACTTC.

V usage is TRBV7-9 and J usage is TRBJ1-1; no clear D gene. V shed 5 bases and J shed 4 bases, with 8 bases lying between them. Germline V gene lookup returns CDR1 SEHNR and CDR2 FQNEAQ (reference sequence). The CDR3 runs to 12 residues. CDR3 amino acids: CASSPRPTEAFF. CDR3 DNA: TGTGCCAGCAGCCCCCGCCCCACTGAAGCTTTCTTT. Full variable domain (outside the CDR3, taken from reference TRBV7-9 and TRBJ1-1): DTGVSQNPRHKITKRGQNVTFRCDPISEHNRLYWYRQTLGQGPEFLTYFQNEAQLEKSRLLSDRFSAERPKGSFSTLEIQRTEQGDSAMYLCASSPRPTEAFFGQGTRLTVV.

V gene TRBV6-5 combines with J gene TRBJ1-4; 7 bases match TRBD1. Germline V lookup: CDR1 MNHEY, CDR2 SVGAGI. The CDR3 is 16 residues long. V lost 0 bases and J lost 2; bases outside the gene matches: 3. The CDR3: CASSYSSGGTNEKLFF. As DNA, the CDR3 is TGTGCCAGCAGTTACTCCTCAGGGGGGACTAATGAAAAACTGTTTTTT.

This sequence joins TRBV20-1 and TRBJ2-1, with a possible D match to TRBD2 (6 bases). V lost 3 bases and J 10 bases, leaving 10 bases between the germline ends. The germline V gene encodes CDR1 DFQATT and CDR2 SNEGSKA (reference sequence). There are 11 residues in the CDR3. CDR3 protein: CSARGGEEQFF. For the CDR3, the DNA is TGCAGTGCTAGGGGAGGAGAGGAGCAGTTCTTC.

CDR3 amino acids: CASSYGNGGTNEKLFF. The CDR3 DNA is TGTGCCAGCAGTTACGGCAACGGCGGGACTAATGAAAAACTGTTTTTT. The rearrangement links TRBV6-5 to TRBJ1-4; D remains unclear. Per the germline V gene, CDR1 is MNHEY and CDR2 is SVGAGI. Trimming removed 2 bases at V and 2 bases at J, with 12 bases between. The CDR3 covers 16 residues.

The CDR3 spells CASSERETRENTEAFF. CDR3 bases: TGTGCCAGCAGTGAAAGGGAGACCCGGGAAAACACTGAAGCTTTCTTT. The chain joins TRBV2 to TRBJ1-1; D not certain. The ends were cut back, 2 bases at V and 2 bases at J, with 15 bases in the middle. This CDR3 comprises 16 residues. CDR1 and CDR2 from the germline V gene are SNHLY and FYNNEI.

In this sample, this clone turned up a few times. The CDR3 here is CASSPGRAYNEQFF. As DNA, the CDR3 is TGTGCCAGCAGCCCCGGCAGGGCCTACAATGAGCAGTTCTTC. The rearrangement joins TRBV13 to TRBJ2-1, with a possible D match to TRBD1 (5 bases). V was trimmed by 5 bases and J by 2 bases, leaving 10 bases between them. This CDR3 spans 14 amino acids. Germline values: CDR1 PRHDT, CDR2 FYEKMQ (reference sequence). Full variable domain (missing parts from reference TRBV13 and TRBJ2-1): AAGVIQSPRHLIKEKRETATLKCYPIPRHDTVYWYQQGPGQDPQFLISFYEKMQSDKGSIPDRFSAQQFSDYHSELNMSSLELGDSALYFCASSPGRAYNEQFFGPGTRLTVL.

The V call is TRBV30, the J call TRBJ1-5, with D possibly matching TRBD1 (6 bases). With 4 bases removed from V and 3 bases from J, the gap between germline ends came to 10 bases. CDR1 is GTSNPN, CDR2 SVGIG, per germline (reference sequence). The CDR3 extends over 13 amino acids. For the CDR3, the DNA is TGTGCCTGGAATGGACAGTCCAATCAGCCCCAGCATTTT. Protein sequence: CAWNGQSNQPQHF.

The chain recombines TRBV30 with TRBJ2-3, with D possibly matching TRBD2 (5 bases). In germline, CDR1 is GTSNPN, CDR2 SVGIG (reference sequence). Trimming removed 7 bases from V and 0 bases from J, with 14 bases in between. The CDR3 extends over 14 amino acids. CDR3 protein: CASQDWSSTDTQYF. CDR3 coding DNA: TGTGCCTCCCAGGACTGGTCGAGCACAGATACGCAGTATTTT. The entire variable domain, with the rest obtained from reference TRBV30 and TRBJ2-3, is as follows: SQTIHQWPATLVQPVGSPLSLECTVEGTSNPNLYWYRQAAGRGLQLLFYSVGIGQISSEVPQNLSASRPQDRQFILSSKKLLLSDSGFYLCASQDWSSTDTQYFGPGTRLTVL.

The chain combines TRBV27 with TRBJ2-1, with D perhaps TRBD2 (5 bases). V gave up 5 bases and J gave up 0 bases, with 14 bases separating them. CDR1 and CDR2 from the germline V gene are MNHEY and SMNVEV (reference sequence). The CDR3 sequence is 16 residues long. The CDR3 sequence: CASSPVPDSSYNEQFF. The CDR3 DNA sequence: TGTGCCAGCAGTCCTGTCCCGGACTCCTCCTACAATGAGCAGTTCTTC.

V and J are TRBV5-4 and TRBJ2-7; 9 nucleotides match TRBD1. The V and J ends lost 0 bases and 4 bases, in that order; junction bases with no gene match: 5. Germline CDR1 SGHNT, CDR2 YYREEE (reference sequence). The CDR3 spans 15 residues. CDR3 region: CASSLAPGQGYEQYF. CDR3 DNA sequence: TGTGCCAGCAGCTTGGCCCCGGGACAGGGTTACGAGCAGTACTTC.